This T cell receptor (beta chain) was recovered during a study of Ad26.COV2.S vaccination and SARS-CoV-2 variants. Germline V gene lookup returns CDR1 SGHTA and CDR2 FQGTGA. Trimming removed 1 base from V and 2 bases from J; junction bases left unmatched: 15. This CDR3 spans 19 amino acids. The treatment was: about 20 received Ad26.COV2.S at low or high dose, single or two shots; roughly five received placebo; per-sample allocation not given. Day 63 following the first vaccine or placebo injection was when the samples were taken. Expressing Wuhan-strain SARS-CoV-2 spike, an Ad26 vector served as the vaccine. Using immunoSEQ multiplex PCR, the repertoire was profiled, and TCRdb retains in-frame clones only, with some absent. Of about 350,000 clones detected, about 88% appear once; the ten largest clones hold around 6.4%.

V is TRBV7-3 and J is TRBJ2-3, with 7 bases that match TRBD2. The sequence was collected from a person aged 18-60 years who received the Ad26.COV2.S COVID-19 vaccine or a placebo. This specimen was peripheral blood, taken in a trial of Ad26.COV2.S vaccine versus placebo. DNA for the CDR3: TGTGCCAGCAGCTTAAGGCTAGCGGCCCTTAGGGGCGACACAGATACGCAGTATTTT. Amino acid sequence: CASSLRLAALRGDTDTQYF. Variable domain in full (rest from reference TRBV7-3 and TRBJ2-3): GAGVSQTPSNKVTEKGKYVELRCDPISGHTALYWYRQSLGQGPEFLIYFQGTGAADDSGLPNDRFFAVRPEGSVSTLKIQRTERGDSAVYLCASSLRLAALRGDTDTQYFGPGTRLTVL.